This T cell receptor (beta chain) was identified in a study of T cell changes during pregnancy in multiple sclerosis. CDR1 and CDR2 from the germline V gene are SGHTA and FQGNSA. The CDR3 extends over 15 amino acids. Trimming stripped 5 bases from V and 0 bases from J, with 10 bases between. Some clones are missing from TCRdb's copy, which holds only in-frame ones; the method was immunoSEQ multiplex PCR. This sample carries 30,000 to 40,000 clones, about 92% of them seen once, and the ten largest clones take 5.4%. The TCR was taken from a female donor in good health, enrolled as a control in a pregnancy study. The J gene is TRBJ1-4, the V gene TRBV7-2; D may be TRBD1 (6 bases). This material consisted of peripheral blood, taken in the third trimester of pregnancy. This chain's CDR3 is CASSRGTATNEKLFF. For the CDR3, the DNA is TGTGCCAGCAGCAGGGGGACGGCAACTAATGAAAAACTGTTTTTT.